This is a list of T cell receptor beta chains from one sample in a study of blood T cell repertoires in COVID-19. TCRdb's table, derived via immunoSEQ multiplex PCR, lists solely in-frame clones and lacks some. The sample lists tens of thousands of clones, roughly 74% occurring once. The sample consisted of peripheral blood. The receptor source for this set is a man aged 80 or over with acute or convalescent COVID-19. CDR3s include the opening cysteine and the closing phenylalanine or tryptophan. D genes are given only for firm matches. Clone size is stated in some rows and not others, as once, few, many or a class when expanded.

cdr3_length,v_call,d_call,clone_size,j_call,cdr3_aa,cdr3_nt
14,TRBV28,TRBD1,NA,TRBJ1-1,CASSSDRAGTEAFF,TGTGCCAGCAGTTCGGACAGGGCGGGTACTGAAGCTTTCTTT
16,TRBV7-9,TRBD2,NA,TRBJ2-1,CASSFRLAGVNNEQFF,TGTGCCAGCAGCTTTCGACTAGCGGGAGTCAACAATGAGCAGTTCTTC
14,TRBV7-2,TRBD1,NA,TRBJ2-7,CASSVQGGLYEQYF,TGTGCCAGCAGCGTACAGGGGGGTCTCTACGAGCAGTACTTC
13,TRBV29-1,NA,NA,TRBJ1-1,CSVEDQLDRKAFF,TGCAGCGTTGAAGATCAGCTCGACAGGAAGGCTTTCTTT
18,TRBV3-1/TRBV3-2,TRBD2,NA,TRBJ2-3,CASSQDQIAGGGTDTQYF,TGTGCCAGCAGCCAAGATCAGATAGCGGGAGGCGGCACAGATACGCAGTATTTT
17,TRBV19,TRBD2,few,TRBJ2-1,CASSRASGRARNNEQFF,TGTGCCAGTAGTAGGGCTAGCGGGAGGGCCAGGAACAATGAGCAGTTCTTC
15,TRBV9,TRBD2,few,TRBJ2-1,CASSVVGLAVNEQFF,TGTGCCAGCAGCGTAGTGGGACTAGCGGTCAATGAGCAGTTCTTC
13,TRBV5-1,NA,once,TRBJ2-2,CASSLVVEGELFF,TGCGCCAGCAGCTTGGTCGTCGAGGGGGAGCTGTTTTTT
16,TRBV24-1,TRBD2,NA,TRBJ2-1,CATSDFSTSGILEQFF,TGTGCCACCAGTGATTTTTCGACTAGCGGGATCCTCGAGCAGTTCTTC
16,TRBV13,TRBD1,NA,TRBJ1-6,CASSLLAGTGGSPLHF,TGTGCCAGCAGCTTACTGGCGGGGACAGGTGGATCACCCCTCCACTTT
17,TRBV6-2/TRBV6-3,TRBD2,NA,TRBJ2-1,CASSYRITGTRYNEQFF,TGTGCCAGCAGTTACCGAATAACCGGGACTAGGTACAATGAGCAGTTCTTC
13,TRBV14,NA,NA,TRBJ2-7,CASSQGRQFEQYF,TGTGCCAGCAGCCAAGGGCGACAGTTCGAGCAGTACTTC
14,TRBV27,NA,NA,TRBJ1-1,CASSLYQGTTEAFF,TGTGCCAGCAGTTTATATCAGGGGACCACTGAAGCTTTCTTT
14,TRBV18,NA,NA,TRBJ2-7,CASSSGGIPYEQYF,TGTGCCAGCTCCTCTGGAGGGATACCCTACGAGCAGTACTTC
15,TRBV11-2,TRBD1,NA,TRBJ1-2,CASGQTGSNFYGYTF,TGTGCCAGCGGCCAGACAGGGTCGAATTTCTATGGCTACACCTTC
13,TRBV12-3/TRBV12-4,NA,NA,TRBJ1-5,CASSTFGGQPQHF,TGTGCCAGCAGCACGTTCGGGGGGCAGCCCCAGCATTTT
17,TRBV18,TRBD2,NA,TRBJ2-1,CASSPPVFASGYNEQFF,TGTGCCAGCTCACCACCGGTATTCGCTAGCGGCTACAATGAGCAGTTCTTC
11,TRBV30,NA,NA,TRBJ2-2,CAWSSNGELFF,TGTGCCTGGAGTTCCAACGGGGAGCTGTTTTTT
15,TRBV7-9,NA,few,TRBJ1-3,CATAAFTGFGNTIYF,TGTGCCACCGCAGCCTTTACAGGGTTCGGAAACACCATATATTTT
15,TRBV4-2,TRBD2,NA,TRBJ2-3,CASSQPGLAGRGQYF,TGTGCCAGCAGCCAACCGGGACTAGCGGGTCGAGGGCAGTATTTT
14,TRBV4-1,NA,once,TRBJ2-7,CASSQDGFSYEQYF,TGCGCCAGCAGCCAAGATGGCTTTTCCTACGAGCAGTACTTC
15,TRBV10-3,TRBD1,NA,TRBJ2-3,CAIRDTGASTDTQYF,TGTGCCATCAGGGATACAGGGGCTAGCACAGATACGCAGTATTTT
15,TRBV18,NA,NA,TRBJ2-7,CASSPGRFFSYEQYF,TGTGCCAGCTCACCGGGGCGATTTTTCTCCTACGAGCAGTACTTC
15,TRBV28,TRBD2,NA,TRBJ2-7,CASSTQSGLAYEQYF,TGTGCCAGCAGTACCCAATCCGGACTAGCTTACGAGCAGTACTTC
14,TRBV7-2,NA,NA,TRBJ1-5,CASSLSLIAGPQHF,TGTGCCAGCAGCTTGTCGCTGATAGCGGGGCCCCAGCATTTT
16,TRBV5-4,NA,NA,TRBJ2-1,CASSPATSMDPNEQFF,TGTGCCAGCAGTCCCGCTACTAGCATGGATCCCAATGAGCAGTTCTTC
15,TRBV9,NA,NA,TRBJ2-3,CASSAGLSRRDTQYF,TGTGCCAGCAGCGCGGGACTCTCGAGACGAGATACGCAGTATTTT
13,TRBV25-1,NA,few,TRBJ2-5,CASSDRFQETQYF,TGTGCCAGCAGTGACAGGTTCCAAGAGACCCAGTACTTC
12,TRBV30,NA,NA,TRBJ1-2,CAWRGKNYGYTF,TGTGCCTGGAGGGGCAAAAACTATGGCTACACCTTC
14,TRBV5-6,NA,NA,TRBJ1-2,CASSLTGSREGYTF,TGTGCCAGCAGCTTGACAGGAAGCCGAGAGGGCTACACCTTC
15,TRBV28,TRBD2,NA,TRBJ2-7,CASSLITSGSYEQYF,TGTGCCAGCAGTTTAATAACTAGCGGGAGCTACGAGCAGTACTTC
14,TRBV7-2,NA,NA,TRBJ2-1,CASSLARGGNEQFF,TGTGCCAGCAGCTTAGCGCGAGGGGGCAATGAGCAGTTCTTC
14,TRBV10-3,NA,NA,TRBJ1-4,CAISGALGGEKLFF,TGTGCCATCAGTGGGGCACTAGGCGGTGAAAAACTGTTTTTT
15,TRBV5-8,TRBD2,NA,TRBJ2-1,CASSLRGGRGDEQFF,TGTGCCAGCAGCCTCCGGGGCGGGAGAGGCGATGAGCAGTTCTTC
13,TRBV4-2,TRBD1,NA,TRBJ2-3,CASSRQGADTQYF,TGTGCCAGCAGCCGCCAGGGGGCGGATACGCAGTATTTT
16,TRBV10-3,NA,NA,TRBJ2-7,CAISDTGQHPTGEQYF,TGTGCCATCAGTGATACCGGTCAGCACCCCACGGGCGAGCAGTACTTC
16,TRBV27,TRBD1,NA,TRBJ1-2,CASSLGQGAQIGGYTF,TGTGCCAGCAGTCTCGGACAGGGGGCGCAAATTGGAGGCTACACCTTC
18,TRBV11-3,TRBD2,few,TRBJ2-1,CASSSSLGGGGSYNEQFF,TGTGCCAGCAGCTCTAGCTTGGGGGGGGGAGGCTCCTACAATGAGCAGTTCTTC
14,TRBV11-3,TRBD2,NA,TRBJ2-3,CASSSGLAADTQYF,TGTGCCAGCAGCTCAGGACTAGCAGCAGATACGCAGTATTTT
15,TRBV7-2,TRBD2,NA,TRBJ2-7,CASSWGLASSYEQYF,TGTGCCAGCAGCTGGGGACTAGCCTCCTCCTACGAGCAGTACTTC
14,TRBV30,TRBD1,NA,TRBJ2-3,CAWSRTGQGDTQYF,TGTGCCTGGAGTAGGACAGGGCAGGGAGATACGCAGTATTTT
16,TRBV18,TRBD2,NA,TRBJ2-1,CASSPPTLAGGNEQFF,TGTGCCAGCTCACCACCGACACTAGCGGGCGGCAATGAGCAGTTCTTC
14,TRBV29-1,NA,NA,TRBJ2-3,CSVASGYFLDTQYF,TGCAGCGTTGCAAGCGGATATTTCTTAGATACGCAGTATTTT
13,TRBV30,TRBD2,few,TRBJ2-1,CAWSVGTRGEQFF,TGTGCCTGGAGTGTAGGGACTAGAGGTGAGCAGTTCTTC
15,TRBV14,NA,few,TRBJ2-7,CASSPQRLGGGEQYF,TGTGCCAGCAGCCCCCAGAGGCTTGGTGGCGGCGAGCAGTACTTC
14,TRBV6-6,TRBD1,once,TRBJ1-1,CASSYQGADTEAFF,TGTGCCAGCAGCTACCAGGGGGCCGACACTGAAGCTTTCTTT
12,TRBV28,TRBD1,NA,TRBJ1-1,CASSSGGTEAFF,TGTGCCAGCAGTTCAGGGGGGACTGAAGCTTTCTTT
16,TRBV4-3,NA,NA,TRBJ2-1,CASSPRVSGPGNEQFF,TGCGCCAGCAGCCCCCGAGTTAGCGGACCGGGCAATGAGCAGTTCTTC
14,TRBV28,TRBD1,few,TRBJ2-3,CASTDRLSTDTQYF,TGTGCCAGCACGGACAGGTTATCGACAGATACGCAGTATTTT
15,TRBV6-5,NA,NA,TRBJ1-3,CASKRQDVSGNTIYF,TGTGCCAGCAAGAGACAGGACGTCTCTGGAAACACCATATATTTT